This TCR beta chain was sequenced in a study of identical twins (dated by TCRdb to 2016 to 2018). With regard to the full study: To test whether fetal clonotypes persist, this study deep-sequenced TCR alpha and beta repertoires from monozygotic twins, from unrelated adults of various ages, and from cord blood. Replicate twin experiments were performed at different times using different library preparation protocols to rule out contamination. Points the paper makes about the study in general: Because the same donors could not be followed over many years, the conclusions depended on cross-sectional statistical analysis. Recombination models systematically underestimated out-of-frame TCR alpha sharing in monozygotic twins but agreed with sharing between unrelated individuals. Invariant T cells such as MAIT and iNKT could partly confound zero-insertion analyses, though diverse VJ usage argued against this for most clonotypes. Fewer insertions were carried by abundant cord blood beta clonotypes; a weaker similar trend was observed in young adult naive repertoires, while no such trend was observed in memory repertoires. Excess twin sharing in beta out-of-frame sequences was weaker because fewer shared sequences lowered the signal-to-noise ratio. Compared with coincidental sharing between unrelated individuals, out-of-frame TCR alpha sequences shared between twins showed an excess of sequences with low generation probability.

Preparation of the library involved 5' RACE. TCRdb records Illumina HiSeq 2000 as the sequencer. Template switching introduced a universal primer binding site; the final cDNA contained a unique molecular identifier, enabling accurate counting of TCR cDNA molecules. First-strand cDNA for TCR alpha and beta chains was synthesized from specific primers in the conserved constant-segment region. Each cDNA library was double barcoded, with a SMART-Mk sample barcode plus Illumina barcodes, to control for contamination. TruSeq adapter sequences, together with Illumina sample barcodes, were added in two successive PCR steps. The TCR alpha and beta cDNA libraries were sequenced on the Illumina HiSeq platform using custom primers. The authors' analysis ran thus. MiGEC was used to process raw reads and extract unique molecular identifiers, and MiXCR was used to find CDR3 positions. Recombination models were inferred per individual with the repgenHMM and IGoR tools using an EM algorithm. Shared clonotypes were analyzed with the tcR package in R, and sharing was normalized by the product of cloneset sizes. To study raw recombination without the effects of thymic and clonal selection, out-of-frame nonproductive sequences were analyzed. TCRdb took the public reads, trimmed them with fastp at Q25, ran MiXCR for clone calling and kept in-frame beta chains. Here each entry gathers all rows of one CDR3 protein and keeps the most common genes and DNA. TCRdb's processing, not the authors', yielded these V and J calls. The sample records around 570,000 distinct CDR3 sequences, roughly 9.9% of which are singletons. 2.5% to 3.5% of the sample is taken by the ten largest.

In this sample, this clonotype turned up a few times. Its antigen is unknown. The input lacks base qualities; no much larger clone sits a single base away. Only healthy Caucasian donors were included. Three pairs of female monozygotic twins, all aged about 18 to 30 years, made up the twin cohort. Peripheral blood mononuclear cells were the source from which RNA for the TCR libraries was isolated. CDR1 KGHDR and CDR2 SFDVKD are derived from the germline V gene. From the cysteine up to the phenylalanine, the CDR3 has a length of 17 residues. Kept here is only the CDR3 DNA, which spans 51 bases and is read in frame from base 1. Trimming removed 3 bases from V and 8 bases from J; the gene matches leave 11 bases unexplained. In addition, the sample was reused for a study of yellow fever vaccine responses in identical twins. As described in the second report: The T cell response to vaccination in identical twins was reported by the authors to appear partly convergent and partly personalized. In identical twins, the study followed T cell clones that responded to the vaccine with precision.

This receptor was obtained from a woman aged 18-35 years in good health. This sequence uses TRBV24-1 and TRBJ1-6, and 8 bases in between align with TRBD1. Sequenced material: PBMCs. The DNA sequence reads TGTGCCACCAGTGATGGGGGACCGGGACAGGACGATTCACCCCTCCACTTT. This encodes CATSDGGPGQDDSPLHF.